The entry below describes one T cell receptor beta chain. This specimen comes from a study of shared clonotypes between healthy human individuals. The overall study: There were three CD4 naive, three CD4 memory, two CD8 naive and one CD8 memory plates per donor.

Per the authors' pipeline: For the immunoSEQ data, sequences were junction-only without quality scores, so filtering differed. The repertoire was sequenced with immunoSEQ multiplex PCR; TCRdb's copy has only in-frame clones and lacks some. The V and J calls and clone size come from that table; D and trimming were worked out from the DNA. The data show under 750,000 clones, over 60% seen once. The donor cohort consisted entirely of Caucasian adults residing in Nashville, Tennessee. Investigators divided CD4+ cells into CD45RA+ naive and CD45RA-negative memory subsets. V lost 9 bases and J 5 bases, leaving 17 bases between the germline ends. Germline V lookup: CDR1 SGHNT, CDR2 YYREEE (reference sequence). The CDR3 has 14 residues.

This clonotype was obtained from a woman aged 25-40 years in good health. The chain employs TRBV5-4 and TRBJ2-2, with D tentatively TRBD1 (6 bases). Input material: memory CD4+ T cells sorted from blood. As to subset: CD45RA-negative fraction. CDR3 bases: TGTGCCACCACTGGGGGCCTTCGTACCGGGGAGCTGTTTTTT. Its protein is CATTGGLRTGELFF.